These 20 T cell receptor delta chains were all obtained from the same sample, sequenced in a study of gamma-delta T cells after stem cell transplantation. TCRdb re-called the RT-PCR reads using CATT. Among 2,800 or so delta-chain clones listed, about 3% were seen once. The sample comprised gamma-delta T cells. The receptors derive from a human donor. It is not recorded whose cells these are; they may come from a transplant donor.

This clone turned up a few times. A far larger clone differs by one base, so this is likely a read error. This CDR3 is also generated by other DNA sequences in the sample. The rearrangement joins TRDV2 to TRDJ1; 8 bases line up with TRDD3. Per the germline V gene, CDR1 is GEAIGNYY and CDR2 is EKD. The CDR3 sequence is 16 residues long. With 4 bases clipped from V and 0 bases from J, the junction kept 9 bases outside the gene matches. The CDR3 bases are TGTGCCTGTGATACCCTGGGGGACTATAACACCGATAAACTCATCTTT. Translating it yields CACDTLGDYNTDKLIF.

There are many counts of this clone. Being one base from a much bigger clone, this may be a read error. Different DNA sequences within this sample yield the same CDR3. The CDR3 sequence is CACDTVLLGDTDKLIF. In DNA, the CDR3 is TGTGCCTGTGACACGGTTTTACTGGGGGATACCGACAAACTCATCTTT. The chain is built from TRDV2 and TRDJ1; 12 nucleotides agree with TRDD3. The CDR3 loop spans 16 amino acids. The germline CDR1 and CDR2 sequences are GEAIGNYY and EKD.

This clone is deemed medium-sized. This likely traces to a read error, being one base from a far larger clone. This chain's CDR3 is CACDLVLGDNNAPYTDTLIF. Here the CDR3 DNA reads TGTGCCTGTGACCTAGTACTGGGGGATAATAATGCCCCCTACACCGATACACTCATCTTT. V gene TRDV2 combines with J gene TRDJ1; 11 positions agree with TRDD3. This CDR3 is built from 20 residues. Germline V CDR1 and CDR2: GEAIGNYY, EKD.

The chain links TRDV2 to TRDJ1; 11 positions match TRDD3. The CDR3 contains 16 residues. Germline V CDR1 and CDR2: GEAIGNYY, EKD. With V trimmed by 1 base and J by 3 bases, 6 bases remained unmatched. The CDR3 protein is CACDTLLGDNSDKLIF. DNA for the CDR3: TGTGCCTGTGACACTCTACTGGGGGATAACTCCGATAAACTCATCTTT.

This chain joins TRDV1 and TRDJ1; D is ambiguous. Trimming cost V 4 bases and J 10 bases, with 13 bases left between them. Per germline, CDR1 TSWWSYY and CDR2 QGS. This CDR3 has 12 residues. CDR3 loop: CALGGHLSGLIF. The DNA for the CDR3 is TGTGCTCTTGGGGGCCACCTGAGCGGACTCATCTTT.

This clone was found a few times. The TCRdb protein, from a much larger clone, departs from this DNA's translation at residue 11, likely by read error; the protein shown derives from the DNA. CDR3 sequence: CALGELDSRDRLIF. In DNA form, the CDR3 reads TGTGCTCTTGGGGAACTAGACTCTCGCGATAGACTCATCTTT. The chain recombines TRDV1 with TRDJ1; D ambiguous. This CDR3 contains 14 residues. Germline assignment: CDR1 TSWWSYY and CDR2 QGS.

About this clone itself: TCRdb's protein for this DNA is that of a much larger clone and differs from the translation at residue 6, likely a read error; the protein shown is the DNA translation. J is TRDJ1 and V is TRDV2, with a tentative D call TRDD3 (5 bases). The CDR3 covers 14 residues. In germline, CDR1 is GEAIGNYY, CDR2 EKD. Trimming stripped 4 bases from V and 0 bases from J, with 11 bases between. The CDR3 spells CACEPPGDTDKLIF. The CDR3 region has the DNA TGTGCCTGTGAACCACCGGGGGACACCGATAAACTCATCTTT.

Points on this clone: TCRdb shows a much larger clone's protein in place of this DNA's translation, and the two differ at residue 4, likely through a read error; the protein shown is translated from the DNA. This chain joins TRDV2 and TRDJ1; 8 bases fit TRDD3. The CDR3 has 16 amino acids. CDR1 and CDR2 from the germline V gene are GEAIGNYY and EKD. This chain's CDR3 is CACNTLGDYNTDKLIF. CDR3 DNA sequence: TGTGCCTGTAACACCCTGGGGGACTATAACACCGATAAACTCATCTTT.

Of note for this clone: With only one base between it and a far larger clone, this is likely a read error. In the same sample, other DNA sequences code for this CDR3. V is TRDV2 and J is TRDJ1; 8 bases align to TRDD3. The CDR3 loop spans 15 amino acids. CDR1 GEAIGNYY and CDR2 EKD come from the germline V gene. The chain's CDR3 is CACVPLGDTDDKLIF. Here the CDR3 DNA reads TGTGCCTGTGTCCCCCTCGGGGATACTGACGATAAGCTCATCTTT.

As to this clone: TCRdb assigns this DNA the protein of a much larger clone, which departs from its translation at residue 5; this likely reflects a read error, and the protein shown comes from translating the DNA. The chain joins TRDV2 to TRDJ1, with 7 nucleotides matching TRDD3. V dropped 5 bases and J dropped 0; count of bases not matched to a gene: 8. The CDR3 extends over 15 amino acids. Germline-derived CDR1 and CDR2 are GEAIGNYY and EKD. CDR3 protein: CACVALGANTDKLIF. The CDR3 nucleotides read TGTGCCTGTGTTGCCCTGGGGGCCAACACCGATAAACTCATCTTT.

On this clone itself: A much larger clone lies a single base off, so this may be a read error. The V and J genes are TRDV2 and TRDJ1; TRDD3 matches 8 bases. V lost 3 bases to trimming and J lost 0 bases; unmatched junction nucleotides: 5. Per germline, CDR1 GEAIGNYY and CDR2 EKD. CDR3 size: 15 residues. This chain's CDR3 is CACDRLGANTDKLIF. As DNA, the CDR3 is TGTGCCTGTGACCGACTGGGGGCGAACACCGATAAACTCATCTTT.

This clone appeared a few times. TCRdb attributes to this sequence the protein of a much larger clone, which differs from the DNA translation at residue 5; a read error is likely, and the protein displayed is translated from the DNA. CDR3 residues: CACDSILGDADKLIF. The CDR3 DNA sequence: TGTGCCTGTGACTCGATACTGGGGGATGCTGATAAACTCATCTTT. The V call is TRDV2, the J call TRDJ1, with TRDD3 matching 10 bases. The CDR3 runs to 15 residues. Germline-derived CDR1 and CDR2 are GEAIGNYY and EKD. The trim removed 3 bases at V and 5 bases at J, leaving 8 bases unmatched.

A remark on this clone: A much more abundant neighbour one base away suggests this may be a read error. The chain recombines TRDV2 with TRDJ1; the match to TRDD3 covers 8 bases. CDR1 is GEAIGNYY and CDR2 is EKD in the germline V gene. Trimming cost V 1 base and J 2 bases; bases outside gene matches: 17. This CDR3 is 19 amino acids long. The CDR3 region has the DNA TGTGCCTGTGACACGGTGACTGGGGGTTCCCCGGAGAGTACCGATAAACTCATCTTT. This gives the protein CACDTVTGGSPESTDKLIF.

This clone is labeled medium-sized. A far bigger clonotype differs at one base, so this is likely a read error. Other DNA sequences in the same sample also yield this CDR3. The chain combines TRDV2 with TRDJ1; 9 nucleotides align to TRDD3. The CDR3 runs to 16 residues. Trimming removed 0 bases from V and 2 bases from J; junction bases left unmatched: 6. Germline assignment: CDR1 GEAIGNYY and CDR2 EKD. The CDR3 DNA reads TGTGCCTGTGACACCCTACTGGGGGAAAAAACCGATAAACTCATCTTT. Translation: CACDTLLGEKTDKLIF.

Sample share makes this clone medium-sized. The chain recombines TRDV2 with TRDJ3; 13 nucleotides agree with TRDD3. Germline lookup yields CDR1 GEAIGNYY and CDR2 EKD. The CDR3 has 21 amino acids. The ends lost 4 bases at V and 0 bases at J; junction bases unmatched: 11. The CDR3 spells CACDGNLLGDTRSWDTRQMFF. DNA for the CDR3: TGTGCCTGTGATGGTAACTTACTGGGGGATACGCGCTCCTGGGACACCCGACAGATGTTTTTC.

Remarks on this clone: This same CDR3 is encoded by further DNA sequences in the sample. This chain links TRDV2 with TRDJ1; 11 nucleotides align to TRDD3. Germline values: CDR1 GEAIGNYY, CDR2 EKD. V shed 0 bases and J 0 bases; nucleotides not matched to a gene: 14. This CDR3 is 20 amino acids long. The DNA of the CDR3 is TGTGCCTGTGACACCGTACTGGGGGATAATAATGCCCCCTACACCGATAAACTCATCTTT. Encoded protein: CACDTVLGDNNAPYTDKLIF.

This clone was observed a few times. With only one base between it and a far larger clone, this is likely a read error. Other DNA sequences in the same sample also yield this CDR3. J is TRDJ1 and V is TRDV2, with 11 bases aligning to TRDD3. The CDR3 extends over 15 amino acids. The germline CDR1 and CDR2 sequences are GEAIGNYY and EKD. V was clipped by 6 bases and J by 0 bases; unmatched bases: 5. Written as DNA, the CDR3 is TGTGCCTGTCACTCACTGGGGGATAACACCGATAAACTCATCTTT. Residues: CACHSLGDNTDKLIF.

On this clone itself: One base away lies a much larger clone, so this may be a sequencing read error. Other DNA sequences in the same sample also yield this CDR3. The rearrangement links TRDV2 to TRDJ1, with D maybe TRDD3 (6 bases). The CDR3 covers 24 residues. Germline V gives CDR1 GEAIGNYY, CDR2 EKD. Trimming stripped 3 bases from V and 0 bases from J, with 40 bases between. CDR3 nucleotides: TGTGCCTGTGACCATATAAACACACCTGACTATCCGGGGGGAAAGGTCGCGTACACCGATAAACTCATCTTT. As protein: CACDHINTPDYPGGKVAYTDKLIF.

This clone is deemed medium-sized. V gene TRDV2 combines with J gene TRDJ1; 9 bases map to TRDD3. Unmatched junction bases numbered 12, after V lost 3 bases and J lost 8 bases. This CDR3 has 15 residues. CDR1 and CDR2 from the germline V gene are GEAIGNYY and EKD. The CDR3 loop is CACDEIPTTGGKLIF. The CDR3 DNA follows: TGTGCCTGTGACGAAATTCCGACCACTGGGGGAAAACTCATCTTT.

This clone is deemed medium-sized. This clone may be a read error of a much larger clone one base away. The CDR3 sequence: CACDTVTAWGSPHTTDKLIF. The CDR3 nucleotides are TGTGCCTGTGACACCGTGACGGCCTGGGGGTCACCTCATACGACCGATAAACTCATCTTT. V is TRDV2 and J is TRDJ1; TRDD3 matches 7 bases. The CDR3 consists of 20 residues. Trimming at V came to 0 bases and at J to 2 bases, leaving 20 bases not matched to a gene. Per germline, CDR1 GEAIGNYY and CDR2 EKD.